This T cell receptor (beta chain) is drawn from a study of blood T cells in healthy people across ages. A second PCR of about 7 to 12 cycles used a sample-barcoded 5' primer and a J-beta primer mix. TCRdb ran MiXCR on the 5' RACE reads and lists one entry per CDR3 protein. The repertoire holds about 1,000,000 distinct CDR3 sequences, with 35% to 50% as singletons. This clonotype was observed a few times. Its antigen is unidentified. There were healthy Caucasian individuals from Russia, aged roughly 6 to 100, serving as donors. A minimum of 7 million PBMCs was isolated per sample. Findings and caveats of the study: Per-million-T-cell TCR beta diversity fell roughly linearly with age. Long-lived donors exceeded aged donors in naive CD4+ cells and diversity.

With 0 bases removed from V and 4 bases from J, the gap between germline ends came to 8 bases. Germline lookup yields CDR1 SGDLS and CDR2 YYNGEE. The CDR3 contains 15 residues. This TCR was sampled from an older woman in good health. The J gene is TRBJ2-6, the V gene TRBV9; D remains ambiguous. Material: blood. CDR3 sequence (DNA): TGTGCCAGCAGCGTAGAGGGATACGGGGCCAACGTCCTGACTTTC. Residues: CASSVEGYGANVLTF. The complete variable domain, with remaining parts taken from reference TRBV9 and TRBJ2-6, reads DSGVTQTPKHLITATGQRVTLRCSPRSGDLSVYWYQQSLDQGLQFLIQYYNGEERAKGNILERFSAQQFPDLHSELNLSSLELGDSALYFCASSVEGYGANVLTFGAGSRLTVL.